This T cell receptor (beta chain) was identified during a study of blood T cell repertoires in COVID-19. Overall study: The samples span acute and convalescent COVID-19 from the United States, Italy and Spain. T cells, B-cell-depleted T cells, or PBMCs provided the cDNA or gDNA that served as material.

Clones were read by immunoSEQ multiplex PCR, and TCRdb kept only the in-frame ones, dropping some. The data contain some 250,000 clones, 65% to 90% of them singletons. CDR3 length: 13 residues. The V end lost 4 bases, the J end lost 5 bases, and 11 bases lay between the germline ends. Recovered status in Cohort 3 required two negative PCRs, clearance, or symptom resolution. This clonotype was obtained from a man younger than 35 who had recovered from COVID-19. Material: PBMCs or T cells enriched from blood (not recorded which). The rearrangement uses TRBV12-3 or TRBV12-4 and TRBJ1-2, with D possibly TRBD1 on 6 matching bases. CDR3 protein: CASSSAGTYGYTF. DNA of the CDR3: TGTGCCAGCAGTTCGGCAGGGACATATGGCTACACCTTC.